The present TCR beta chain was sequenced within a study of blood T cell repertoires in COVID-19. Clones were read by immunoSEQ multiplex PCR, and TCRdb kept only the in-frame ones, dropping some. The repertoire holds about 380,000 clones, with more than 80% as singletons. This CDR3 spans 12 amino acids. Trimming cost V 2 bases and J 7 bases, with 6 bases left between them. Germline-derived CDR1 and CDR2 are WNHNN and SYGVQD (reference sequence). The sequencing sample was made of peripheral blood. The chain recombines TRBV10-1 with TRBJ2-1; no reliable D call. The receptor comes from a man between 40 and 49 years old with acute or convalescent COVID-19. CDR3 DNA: TGCGCCAGCAGTGAGCCGGAGAATGAGCAGTTCTTC. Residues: CASSEPENEQFF.